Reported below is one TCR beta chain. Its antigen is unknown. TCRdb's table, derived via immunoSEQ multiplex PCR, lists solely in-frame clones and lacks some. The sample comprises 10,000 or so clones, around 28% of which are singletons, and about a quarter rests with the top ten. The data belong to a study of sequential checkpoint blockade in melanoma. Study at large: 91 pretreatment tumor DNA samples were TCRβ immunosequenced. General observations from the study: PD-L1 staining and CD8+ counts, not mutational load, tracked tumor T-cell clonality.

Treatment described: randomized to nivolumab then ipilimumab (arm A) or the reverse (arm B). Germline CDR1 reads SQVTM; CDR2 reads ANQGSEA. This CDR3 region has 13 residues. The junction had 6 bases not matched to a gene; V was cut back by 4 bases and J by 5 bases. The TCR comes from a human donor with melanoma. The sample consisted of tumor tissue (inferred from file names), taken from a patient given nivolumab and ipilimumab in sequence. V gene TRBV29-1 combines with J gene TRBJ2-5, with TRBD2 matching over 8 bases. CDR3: CSVGRGGDETQYF. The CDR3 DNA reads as TGCAGCGTTGGACGGGGGGGCGATGAGACCCAGTACTTC.